This T cell receptor (beta chain) is drawn from a study of blood T cell repertoires in COVID-19. Clones were sequenced by immunoSEQ multiplex PCR, and TCRdb holds only the in-frame ones, with some missing. Of 100,000 or so clones in the sample, approximately 82% were seen once. Sequenced input: peripheral blood. The clonotype comes from a woman of 80 years or more with acute or convalescent COVID-19.

The DNA of the CDR3 is TGTGCCACCAGCAGAGACACCTTGAGTCGGGGTGCCTACAATGAGCAGTTCTTC. Protein product: CATSRDTLSRGAYNEQFF. V is TRBV15 and J is TRBJ2-1; D is possibly TRBD2 (5 bases). Trimming stripped 0 bases from V and 2 bases from J, with 17 bases between. The CDR3 spans 18 residues. Germline loops: CDR1 LNHNV, CDR2 YYDKDF (reference sequence).